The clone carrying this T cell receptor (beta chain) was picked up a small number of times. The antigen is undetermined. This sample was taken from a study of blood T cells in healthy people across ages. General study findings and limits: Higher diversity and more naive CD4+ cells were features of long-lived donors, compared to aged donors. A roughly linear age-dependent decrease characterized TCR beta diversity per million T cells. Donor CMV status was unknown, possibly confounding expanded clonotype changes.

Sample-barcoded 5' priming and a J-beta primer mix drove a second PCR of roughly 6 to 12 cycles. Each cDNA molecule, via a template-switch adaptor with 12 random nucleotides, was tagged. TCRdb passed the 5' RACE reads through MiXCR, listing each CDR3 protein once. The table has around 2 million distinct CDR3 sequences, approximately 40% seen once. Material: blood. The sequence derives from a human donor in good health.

CDR3 amino acids: CASSQPGTSYGYTF. The CDR3 nucleotides are TGTGCCAGCAGCCAACCCGGGACATCCTATGGCTACACCTTC. This rearrangement joins TRBV4-2 to TRBJ1-2, with D tentatively TRBD1 (6 bases). This CDR3 region has 14 residues. Deletions cut 2 bases from V and 4 bases from J, with 11 bases between. In germline, CDR1 is LGHNA, CDR2 YNFKEQ.